The 20 T cell receptor beta chains reported below all come from one sample, sequenced in a study of vaccination and CD4 T cells after COVID-19. Their target antigens are unknown. Documented treatment: approximately nine-day PBMC culture with coronavirus spike peptide pools or control peptides (ViraFEST assay). The Oncomine TCR Beta short-read assay was applied to DNA of cultured CD4+ T cells. From the PCR reads, TCRdb called clonotypes with MiXCR, one entry per CDR3 protein. The sample consists of 10,000 to 15,000 distinct CDR3 sequences, about 57% of them appearing once. The sequenced sample consisted of CD4+ T cells from blood, cultured in vitro. The receptors here all came from a human donor who had recovered from COVID-19.

The CDR3 nucleotides read TGTGCCAGTAGTTTTCGGACGGACCACCGGGAGCTGTTTTTT. Translating gives CASSFRTDHRELFF. This sequence joins TRBV19 and TRBJ2-2; D unresolved. The CDR3 covers 14 residues. Germline values: CDR1 LNHDA, CDR2 SQIVND (reference sequence). Trimming took off 5 bases at V and 9 bases at J, with 16 bases between the two ends.

The V and J genes are TRBV12-3 or TRBV12-4 and TRBJ2-3; 9 bases agree with TRBD2. Trimming cost V 2 bases and J 3 bases; bases outside gene matches: 6. This CDR3 contains 16 residues. This chain's CDR3 is CASSLTRREGTDTQYF. The CDR3 DNA reads as TGTGCCAGCAGTTTAACGAGGCGGGAGGGAACAGATACGCAGTATTTT.

This clonotype was recorded a few times. This chain uses TRBV5-1 with TRBJ2-7; 10 bases fit TRBD2. With 4 bases clipped from V and 2 bases from J, the junction kept 12 bases outside the gene matches. CDR1 SGHRS and CDR2 YFSETQ come from the germline V gene. The CDR3 spans 17 residues. The CDR3 loop reads CASSPRTSGSSPYEQYF. The DNA of the CDR3 is TGCGCCAGCAGCCCACGGACTAGCGGATCTTCGCCCTACGAGCAGTACTTC.

The V and J genes are TRBV11-1 and TRBJ2-3, with D uncertain. V dropped 4 bases and J dropped 3 bases, with 8 bases sitting between them. The CDR3 extends over 13 amino acids. From germline, CDR1 is SGHAT and CDR2 FQDESV (reference sequence). The CDR3 here is CASSSIPTDTQYF. The CDR3 DNA is TGTGCCAGCAGCTCGATACCAACAGATACGCAGTATTTT.

The rearrangement links TRBV7-3 to TRBJ2-3; perhaps TRBD2 as D (5 bases). Trimming removed 3 bases at V and 0 bases at J, with 10 bases between. Per germline, CDR1 SGHTA and CDR2 FQGTGA. The CDR3 contains 15 residues. The CDR3 nucleotides are TGTGCCAGCAGCTTCCGGGGTATAAGCACAGATACGCAGTATTTT. This codes for CASSFRGISTDTQYF.

V gene TRBV28 combines with J gene TRBJ1-5; D perhaps matches TRBD1 (5 bases). V gave up 2 bases and J gave up 6 bases, with 8 bases separating them. The germline gives CDR1 MDHEN, CDR2 SYDVKM. The CDR3 has 13 amino acids. CDR3 nucleotides: TGTGCCAGCAGTTTACGGGGGGGTCAGCCCCAGCATTTT. Translation gives CASSLRGGQPQHF.

The sample holds a few counts of this clonotype. V usage is TRBV6-2 or TRBV6-3 and J usage is TRBJ1-1; 7 bases match TRBD1. The germline V gene encodes CDR1 MNHEY and CDR2 SVGEGT. V trimming: 5 bases; J trimming: 1 base; junction bases outside the gene matches: 4. The CDR3 has 14 amino acids. DNA of the CDR3: TGTGCCAGCAGTGAAAGGACAGGGAACACTGAAGCTTTCTTT. Its protein is CASSERTGNTEAFF.

This clonotype occurred once. The V and J genes are TRBV10-3 and TRBJ1-3; a possible D gene is TRBD1 (6 bases). V was clipped by 10 bases and J by 4 bases, with 11 bases between them. CDR1 and CDR2 from the germline V gene are ENHRY and SYGVKD. The CDR3 consists of 12 residues. CDR3 loop: CATWTAGNTIYF. The CDR3 nucleotides are TGTGCCACCTGGACAGCCGGAAACACCATATATTTT.

V usage is TRBV7-9 and J usage is TRBJ2-7; 10 nucleotides align to TRBD1. Germline lookup yields CDR1 SEHNR and CDR2 FQNEAQ (reference sequence). The CDR3 covers 14 residues. The ends lost 3 bases at V and 7 bases at J; junction bases unmatched: 6. This CDR3 is CASSLGQGLEEQYF. CDR3 in DNA: TGTGCCAGCAGCTTGGGACAGGGGTTGGAGGAGCAGTACTTC.

V is TRBV2 and J is TRBJ1-1; a possible D gene is TRBD1 (5 bases). Trimming shortened V by 3 bases and J by 12 bases, and 17 bases separated the two germline ends. CDR1 SNHLY and CDR2 FYNNEI come from the germline V gene. This CDR3 contains 13 residues. The CDR3 nucleotides read TGTGCCAGCAGTGACAGACAGACCTCGGTAACTTTCTTT. Encoded protein: CASSDRQTSVTFF.

The table lists this clonotype with a count of one. This chain's CDR3 is CASSYPGQGAYGYTF. The CDR3, as DNA: TGTGCCAGCAGTTATCCGGGACAGGGGGCCTATGGCTACACCTTC. The rearrangement uses TRBV12-3 or TRBV12-4 and TRBJ1-2, with 12 bases lining up with TRBD1. The CDR3 is made up of 15 amino acids. Trimming took 4 bases from V and 4 from J; bases not matched to a gene: 4.

The chain couples TRBV6-1 to TRBJ2-1; the D gene is possibly TRBD2 (6 bases). V lost 5 bases to trimming and J lost 5 bases, with 22 bases between them. CDR1 and CDR2 from the germline V gene are MNHNS and SASEGT. The CDR3 length is 17 residues. CDR3 nucleotides: TGTGCCAGCAGTACCCAGCCTAGACTAGGGGTCCACAATGAGCAGTTCTTC. Its translation is CASSTQPRLGVHNEQFF.

The rearrangement joins TRBV29-1 to TRBJ2-3; D is perhaps TRBD1 (7 bases). The V and J ends lost 4 bases and 6 bases respectively, with 17 bases between them. This CDR3 is 14 amino acids long. Germline-derived CDR1 and CDR2 are SQVTM and ANQGSEA. In nucleotides, the CDR3 is TGCAGCGTTGTTGGAGGGGGCGGCCTCGATACGCAGTATTTT. The encoded protein is CSVVGGGGLDTQYF.

The rearrangement uses TRBV10-3 and TRBJ1-2; D uncertain. The CDR3 is 14 residues long. Germline V lookup: CDR1 ENHRY, CDR2 SYGVKD. The V end was cut by 11 bases, the J end by 8 bases, with 24 bases between. The CDR3 here is CAGVRELTAGGYTF. The DNA for the CDR3 is TGTGCCGGGGTCCGGGAACTAACCGCGGGAGGCTACACCTTC.

In its sample, this clonotype was seen a few times. The chain recombines TRBV6-1 with TRBJ1-3; D gene unclear. Per germline, CDR1 MNHNS and CDR2 SASEGT. CDR3 length: 12 residues. V gave up 4 bases and J gave up 6 bases, with 7 bases separating them. The CDR3 DNA sequence: TGTGCCAGCAGTGTAAAGCTAAACACCATATATTTT. This sequence encodes CASSVKLNTIYF.

This clonotype was picked up a small number of times. The chain carries TRBV7-9 and TRBJ2-2; D remains ambiguous. The CDR3 runs 13 residues. Germline values: CDR1 SEHNR, CDR2 FQNEAQ (reference sequence). Trimming removed 5 bases from V and 6 bases from J, with 10 bases in between. The CDR3 loop is CASSPTVPGELFF. DNA for the CDR3: TGTGCCAGCAGCCCTACAGTGCCCGGGGAGCTGTTTTTT.

The V call is TRBV5-6, the J call TRBJ1-4; 8 bases fit TRBD1. Trimming removed 4 bases from V and 8 bases from J; junction bases left unmatched: 16. CDR1 and CDR2 from the germline V gene are SGHDT and YYEEEE. There are 17 residues in the CDR3. As DNA, the CDR3 is TGTGCCAGCAGCCGCTCGCGGCGGACAGGGCAAGTAGAAAAACTGTTTTTT. Its protein product is CASSRSRRTGQVEKLFF.

Here the CDR3 DNA reads TGTGCCAGTAGCATCGAGGGTGGAGCGGGAGGAAGGCCCCCTGAGACCCAGTACTTC. Translated, it gives CASSIEGGAGGRPPETQYF. The rearrangement joins TRBV19 to TRBJ2-5, with TRBD2 matching over 9 bases. Germline CDR1 and CDR2: LNHDA and SQIVND (reference sequence). The length of the CDR3 is 19 residues. Unmatched junction bases numbered 22, after V lost 6 bases and J lost 5 bases.

Concerning this clonotype itself: Its ends do not fully match the called genes, so a read error is possible. V gene TRBV29-1 combines with J gene TRBJ2-5; the match to TRBD2 covers 12 bases. Germline assignment: CDR1 SQVTM and CDR2 ANQGSEA. The CDR3 is 16 residues long. The CDR3 nucleotides are TGCAGCTCGTTGGTTAGGCTAGCGGGGGGGCTGGGGACCCAGTATTTC. Its translation: CSSLVRLAGGLGTQYF.

V gene TRBV20-1 combines with J gene TRBJ2-1; 10 nucleotides line up with TRBD2. The CDR3 runs 17 residues. The V segment lost 5 bases and the J segment 3 bases; nucleotides outside the gene matches: 13. CDR1 is DFQATT and CDR2 is SNEGSKA in the germline V gene (reference sequence). The CDR3 region is CSAQPGGTSGDYNEQFF. CDR3 DNA sequence: TGCAGTGCTCAACCCGGGGGTACTAGCGGGGACTACAATGAGCAGTTCTTC.